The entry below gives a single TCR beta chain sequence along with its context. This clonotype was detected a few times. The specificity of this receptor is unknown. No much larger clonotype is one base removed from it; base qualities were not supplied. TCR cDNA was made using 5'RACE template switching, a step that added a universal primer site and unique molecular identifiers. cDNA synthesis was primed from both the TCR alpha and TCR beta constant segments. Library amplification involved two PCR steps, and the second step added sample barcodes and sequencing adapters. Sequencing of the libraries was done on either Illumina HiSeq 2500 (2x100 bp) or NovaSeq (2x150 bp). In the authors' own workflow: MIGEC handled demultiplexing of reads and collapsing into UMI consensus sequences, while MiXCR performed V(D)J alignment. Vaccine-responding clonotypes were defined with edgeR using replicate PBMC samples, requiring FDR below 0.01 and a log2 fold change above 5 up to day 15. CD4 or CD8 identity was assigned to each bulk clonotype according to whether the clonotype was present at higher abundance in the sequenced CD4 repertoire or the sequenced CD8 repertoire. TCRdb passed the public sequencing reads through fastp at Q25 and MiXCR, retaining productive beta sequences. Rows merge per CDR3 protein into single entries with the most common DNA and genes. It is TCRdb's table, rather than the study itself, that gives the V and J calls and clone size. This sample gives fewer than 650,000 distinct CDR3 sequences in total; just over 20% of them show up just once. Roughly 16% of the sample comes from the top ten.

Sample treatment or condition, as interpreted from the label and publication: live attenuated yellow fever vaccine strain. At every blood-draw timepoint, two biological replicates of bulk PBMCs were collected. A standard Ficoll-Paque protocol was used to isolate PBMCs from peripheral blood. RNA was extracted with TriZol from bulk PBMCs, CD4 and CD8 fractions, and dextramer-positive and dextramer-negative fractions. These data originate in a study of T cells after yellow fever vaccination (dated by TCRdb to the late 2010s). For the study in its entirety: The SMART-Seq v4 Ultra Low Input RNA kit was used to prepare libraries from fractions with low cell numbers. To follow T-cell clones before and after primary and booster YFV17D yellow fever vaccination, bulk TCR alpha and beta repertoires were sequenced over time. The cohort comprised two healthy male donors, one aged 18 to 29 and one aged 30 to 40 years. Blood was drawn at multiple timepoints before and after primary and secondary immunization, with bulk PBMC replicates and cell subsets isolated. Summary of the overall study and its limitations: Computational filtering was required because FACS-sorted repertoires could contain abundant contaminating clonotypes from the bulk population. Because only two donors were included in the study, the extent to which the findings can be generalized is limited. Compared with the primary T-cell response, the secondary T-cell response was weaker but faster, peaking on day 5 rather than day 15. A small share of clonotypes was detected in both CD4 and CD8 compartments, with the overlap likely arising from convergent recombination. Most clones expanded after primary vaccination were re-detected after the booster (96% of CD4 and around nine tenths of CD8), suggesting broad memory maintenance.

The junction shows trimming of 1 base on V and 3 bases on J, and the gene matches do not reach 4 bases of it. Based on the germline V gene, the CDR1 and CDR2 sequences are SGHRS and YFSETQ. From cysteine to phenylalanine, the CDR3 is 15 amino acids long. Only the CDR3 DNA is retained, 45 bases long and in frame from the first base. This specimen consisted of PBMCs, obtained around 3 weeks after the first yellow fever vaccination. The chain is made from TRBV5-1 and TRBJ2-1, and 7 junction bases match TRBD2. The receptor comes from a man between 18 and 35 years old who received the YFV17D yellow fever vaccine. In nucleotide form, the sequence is TGCGCCAGCAGCTTGCGTCTAGCGGTCTACAATGAGCAGTTCTTC. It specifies CASSLRLAVYNEQFF.